This paragraph reports one T cell receptor beta chain. Its antigen remains undetermined. The read falls 3 residues short of the CDR3 end, and the missing part is taken from the germline J gene. These data originate in a study of T cells in women clearing cervical HPV infection (dated by TCRdb to 2016 to 2019). For the wider study: The cases were 25 to 30 women with histologically confirmed HPV16-related CIN3 or worse, and 2 of those women had invasive cancers. The controls were around 26 women whose single incident HPV16 infection cleared within 12 months with no development of precancer or cancer. Blood from cases was collected at the visit at which the lesion was first identified, whereas blood from controls was collected once infection was no longer detected. For cases, the median interval between lesion detection and blood sampling was over 130 days, with an interquartile range of about 85 to 220 days. Because only a few women had HLA typing data, the possibility that HLA type acted as a confounder could not be ruled out. An exploratory proof-of-principle case-control study, nested within the Guanacaste HPV Natural History Study in Costa Rica, was conducted to compare TCR repertoires across cervical HPV16 outcomes. Cases were matched to controls by age within five years and by the year the sample was collected. Median age was roughly 35 years in cases versus 38 in controls, and baseline characteristics did not differ significantly. In the parent cohort, 10,000 to 11,000 women aged 18 or older were enrolled in Guanacaste, Costa Rica, during 1993 to 1994 and then followed for around seven years. As quality controls, five blinded duplicates were added to each group, bringing the total to roughly 60 samples made up of about 50 participants and 10 replicates. Here is what the overall study found, with its caveats: Because of the cross-sectional design, the study could not determine whether the associations came before infection or resulted from infection, and neither effector/memory subsets nor HPV-specific T cells were isolated. Because the number of T cells per sample was unknown, the richness differences could reflect varying T-cell content rather than repertoire biology. Random forest classifiers combining richness and V gene abundances distinguished cases from controls with an estimated AUC of around 0.79. CIN3+ cases had significantly higher TCR repertoire richness than controls across sequencing depths, but evenness did not differ between the groups. Lower TRBV6-7 relative abundance was observed in cases than in controls (roughly 0.12% versus 0.15%; Bonferroni P = 0.0008).

Every participant had a single incident cervical HPV16 infection, and women with prevalent HPV16 infections were excluded. Cervical HPV DNA was detected by MY09/MY11 PCR and genotyped by dot-blot hybridization. Around 16 mL of heparinized blood were centrifuged, and the buffy coat was aliquoted, frozen at -30°C, then stored at -80°C. QIAGEN kits were used to extract genomic DNA from the buffy coat specimens. TCR beta CDR3 regions were amplified by multiplex PCR from an average of roughly 1.1 ug genomic DNA per sample using the immunoSEQ assay. To correct primer bias, the assay used a complete synthetic TCR repertoire to set an amplification baseline. The amplicons were sequenced using the Illumina platform. In the authors' own workflow: Sequences were error-corrected by clustering with frequency ratios and a modified nearest-neighbor algorithm and were then analyzed in the immunoSEQ Analyzer with IMGT gene definitions. At each rarefaction depth, TCR richness and evenness were averaged over 20 rarefaction repeats, and samples with fewer sequences than the depth were excluded. Wilcoxon rank sum tests with FDR correction were used to compare relative abundances of V, D and J genes between the groups. For the blinded duplicates, the intraclass correlation was around 95% for TCR richness and averaged about 76% across about 66 gene segments. Sourced from immuneACCESS, this table was stored by TCRdb with only in-frame sequences that have V and J called. A share of the clones is absent; for the studies checked, an unresolved V gene accounts for under half, and the remainder has no known explanation. That table supplies the V and J calls and clone size; D and trimming were determined from the DNA. The table held for this sample gives about 30,000 clones. About 4.4% of the sample rests with the top ten.

The CDR3 spans 14 residues, from the cysteine through the phenylalanine. Only the CDR3 bases that were read are kept: 33 of them, in frame from base 1. The germline V gene provides CDR1 MNHEY and CDR2 SVGEGT. This receptor chain uses TRBV6-2 or TRBV6-3 and TRBJ2-4, with no D gene named confidently. The material sequenced was blood buffy coat. This TCR was sampled from a woman aged 18 to 75 with a cervical HPV16 infection that either progressed to CIN3+ or cleared (not recorded which). CDR3 sequence: CASKYGSTNYGQYF. The DNA read from the CDR3 is TGTGCCAGCAAATACGGCAGTACCAACTATGGT.